A selection of T cell receptor beta chains follows, all from one sample in a study of monozygotic twins with inflammatory bowel disease. From its re-call of the 5' RACE reads, TCRdb lists each CDR3 protein once, without DNA. The table lists some 300,000 distinct CDR3 sequences. Sequenced material: blood. The receptors shown here come from a human donor with ulcerative colitis or Crohn's disease, or a healthy co-twin of an affected twin (not recorded which). Each CDR3 is given with its conserved first and last residue.

j_call v_call cdr3_aa
TRBJ2-5 TRBV7-9 CASSLLQSETQYF
TRBJ1-2 TRBV7-9 CASSFLRSYGYTF
TRBJ2-1 TRBV2 CASRSGTSGYNEQFF
TRBJ2-7 TRBV7-9 CASSLFGGSTYEQYF
TRBJ1-6 TRBV20-1 CSASRGQGNSPLHF
TRBJ1-5 TRBV20-1 CSAHSDGNNQPQHF
TRBJ1-6 TRBV6-2/TRBV6-3 CASSYSKLASPLHF
TRBJ2-7 TRBV7-2 CASSLGRTSGNYEQYF
TRBJ1-4 TRBV4-3 CASSQEPRGRNEKLFF
TRBJ2-1 TRBV11-1 CASSLVLAGGSKDYNEQFF
TRBJ1-1 TRBV29-1 CSVVKWGRDTEAFF
TRBJ2-7 TRBV25-1 CASSEWRGGEQYF
TRBJ2-2 TRBV7-2 CASSGEGAPGELFF
TRBJ1-1 TRBV30 CAWRKGMNTEAFF
TRBJ2-5 TRBV20-1 CSANRPGAQETQYF
TRBJ1-1 TRBV6-2/TRBV6-3 CASRITGNTEAFF
TRBJ1-2 TRBV28 CASRTQGASYGYTF
TRBJ1-5 TRBV4-2 CASSQEIGGNNQPQHF
TRBJ2-3 TRBV20-1 CYPFRAGGRVDTQYF
TRBJ2-3 TRBV5-1 CASSPLSDEDTQYF
TRBJ2-7 TRBV10-3 CAIRSTGHFYEQYF
TRBJ2-6 TRBV12-3/TRBV12-4 CASKSGANVLTF
TRBJ2-5 TRBV5-1 CASSLGAGVYETQYF
TRBJ2-1 TRBV25-1 CATSRDSRTGGEQFF
TRBJ2-1 TRBV19 CASSARGAGVGNEQFF
TRBJ1-6 TRBV12-3/TRBV12-4 CASSLEARGNSPLHF
TRBJ1-1 TRBV18 CASSPGGLEFF
TRBJ2-3 TRBV12-3/TRBV12-4 CASRDREYTQYF
TRBJ2-3 TRBV14 CASSKSGFSTDTQYF
TRBJ2-6 TRBV9 CASREAFAGVKRANVLTF